The subject of this entry is one TCR beta chain. Its antigen is undetermined. These data originate in a study of post-analysis software for immune sequencing data. This CDR3 region has 17 residues. Trimming took 4 bases from V and 0 from J; bases not matched to a gene: 8. Study results and limitations: Controls had lower frequencies than patients of about 5 TRBV segments, which included TRBV5-6, TRBV5-1 and TRBV20-1.

Unique molecular identifiers were present in the TCR beta cDNA libraries. TCRdb called the PCR reads again in MiXCR, with one record for every CDR3 protein. The sample shows approximately 570,000 distinct CDR3 sequences, 44% of them seen only once. The chain has TRBV12-3 or TRBV12-4 and TRBJ2-3; the match to TRBD2 covers 9 bases. The source is a girl under 18 with multiple sclerosis. The material sequenced was blood. CDR3 coding DNA: TGTGCCAGCAGTTGGTGGAGGCTAGCGGGAAGCACAGATACGCAGTATTTT. It yields the protein CASSWWRLAGSTDTQYF.